A selection of T cell receptor beta chains follows, all from one sample in a study of blood T cell repertoires in COVID-19. Assay used: immunoSEQ multiplex PCR; TCRdb lists only in-frame clones, some missing. The data hold 110,000 or so clones, with roughly 84% observed a single time. The sequenced sample was peripheral blood. The receptors derive from a man aged 35 to 55 with acute or convalescent COVID-19. The CDR3 runs from the conserved cysteine through the conserved F or W. The D gene is left open where the match is weak. Where a row states a size, it is once, few, many or the class of an expanded clone; other rows omit it.

TRBD2	TRBJ2-1	16	once	TRBV4-3	TGCGCCAGCAGCCAATATAGCGGGGGGGCCGACAATGAGCAGTTCTTC	CASSQYSGGADNEQFF
TRBD2	TRBJ2-3	16	few	TRBV7-3	TGTGCCAGCAGCTTAACGGGACTAGCGGGGGTAGATACGCAGTATTTT	CASSLTGLAGVDTQYF
.	TRBJ1-2	15	few	TRBV19	TGTGCCAGTCGGGCGCAGGGGCTCACTAACTATGGCTACACCTTC	CASRAQGLTNYGYTF
.	TRBJ1-4	14	.	TRBV19	TGTGCCAGTAGTATTGGGGGCAGTGGTGAAAAACTGTTTTTT	CASSIGGSGEKLFF
TRBD1	TRBJ2-3	15	.	TRBV27	TGTGCCAGCAGTGGCGGACAGGGGGCCGCAGATACGCAGTATTTT	CASSGGQGAADTQYF
TRBD2	TRBJ2-5	15	few	TRBV6-5	TGTGCCAGCAGTCCACCGGGACTAGGTACGGAGACCCAGTACTTC	CASSPPGLGTETQYF
.	TRBJ2-7	14	.	TRBV13	TGTGCCAGCAGCTTAGGGACAGCCATATACGAGCAGTACTTC	CASSLGTAIYEQYF
TRBD1	TRBJ1-5	13	once	TRBV19	TGTGCCAGTACTCGGGACAGGCGGCAGCCCCAGCATTTT	CASTRDRRQPQHF
.	TRBJ2-7	14	once	TRBV15	TGTGCCACCAGCAGCGACACAGGGCCCTACGAGCAGTACTTC	CATSSDTGPYEQYF
TRBD1	TRBJ1-3	17	.	TRBV7-9	TGTGCCAGCAGCTTAGGAGCAGGGGGCTTTTCTGGAAACACCATATATTTT	CASSLGAGGFSGNTIYF
TRBD1	TRBJ1-1	15	.	TRBV6-5	TGTGCCAGCAAAAGGACAGGGCCCGGGGGCACTGAAGCTTTCTTT	CASKRTGPGGTEAFF
.	TRBJ1-1	14	.	TRBV5-1	TGCGCCAGCAGCTTGGAAGGGTCAAGGGAGACAGCTTTCTTT	CASSLEGSRETAFF
.	TRBJ2-7	14	.	TRBV3-1/TRBV3-2	TGTGCCAGCAGCCAAGGTCCGCGGAACTACGAGCAGTACTTC	CASSQGPRNYEQYF
TRBD2	TRBJ2-6	15	.	TRBV14	TGTGCCAGCAGGCGGGGGGACTCTGGGGCCAACGTCCTGACTTTC	CASRRGDSGANVLTF
TRBD2	TRBJ2-7	15	.	TRBV7-2	TGTGCCAGCAGCTTTGCTAGCGGGGTACACTACGAGCAGTACTTC	CASSFASGVHYEQYF
.	TRBJ1-5	13	.	TRBV7-8	TGTGCCAGCAGCTTAGTTGTAAATCAGCCCCAGCATTTT	CASSLVVNQPQHF
.	TRBJ2-3	15	.	TRBV29-1	TGCAGCGTTGAAGGGGCTAGCCCTAGCACAGATACGCAGTATTTT	CSVEGASPSTDTQYF
.	TRBJ2-2	13	.	TRBV12-3/TRBV12-4	TGTGCCAGCCGCTTTTCAGGGACCGGGGAGCTGTTTTTT	CASRFSGTGELFF
TRBD1	TRBJ1-6	14	.	TRBV2	TGTGCCAGCACAGAGGACAGGGGGAGTGCACCCCTCCACTTT	CASTEDRGSAPLHF
.	TRBJ1-4	14	.	TRBV19	TGTGCCAGTAGTACGACAGCACCTGATGAAAAACTGTTTTTT	CASSTTAPDEKLFF
.	TRBJ2-2	14	once	TRBV6-5	TGTGCCAGCACAAAGGGGGTTAGGACCGGGGAGCTGTTTTTT	CASTKGVRTGELFF
TRBD1	TRBJ2-7	16	.	TRBV5-1	TGCGCCAGCAGCCCAAGGACAGGGGGCCTCTCCTACGAGCAGTACTTC	CASSPRTGGLSYEQYF
.	TRBJ2-6	16	.	TRBV3-1/TRBV3-2	TGTGCCAGCAGCTTGGGTAGTGGGAGTGGGGCCAACGTCCTGACTTTC	CASSLGSGSGANVLTF
TRBD2	TRBJ2-1	19	.	TRBV9	TGTGCCAGCAGCGTAGGATCCCTAGCGGGGCTCGGCCTTGCCAATGAGCAGTTCTTC	CASSVGSLAGLGLANEQFF
.	TRBJ1-2	14	.	TRBV5-1	TGCGCCAGCAGCTCCACCGGGGGGATCTATGGCTACACCTTC	CASSSTGGIYGYTF
TRBD2	TRBJ2-1	13	.	TRBV30	TGTGCCTGGAGTAAGCGGGGGGGCAATGAGCAGTTCTTC	CAWSKRGGNEQFF
TRBD1	TRBJ2-4	15	.	TRBV5-1	TGCGCCAGCAGCCCCCTGACAGGGGGTAAAAACATTCAGTACTTC	CASSPLTGGKNIQYF
TRBD2	TRBJ2-7	17	.	TRBV5-1	TGCGCCAGCAGCCAGCGCCCGACTAGCGTCACCTCCTACGAGCAGTACTTC	CASSQRPTSVTSYEQYF
.	TRBJ1-5	15	.	TRBV4-1	TGCGCCAGCAGCCAAGATCTCCGAGGCAATCAGCCCCAGCATTTT	CASSQDLRGNQPQHF
.	TRBJ1-1	16	.	TRBV10-1	TGCGCCAGCAGTGAGTTACTCCCTTCAGGGGCCACTGAAGCTTTCTTT	CASSELLPSGATEAFF
TRBD2	TRBJ2-7	13	.	TRBV4-3	TGCGCCAGCAGCCAGGGGGGGGTAAGCGAGCAGTACTTC	CASSQGGVSEQYF
.	TRBJ2-3	14	.	TRBV24-1	TGTGCCACCAGTGATTCTTCCGGCACAGATACGCAGTATTTT	CATSDSSGTDTQYF
TRBD2	TRBJ2-3	16	.	TRBV3-1/TRBV3-2	TGTGCCAGCAGCCAAGTAGAGCGGGGGGGCCTAGATACGCAGTATTTT	CASSQVERGGLDTQYF
TRBD2	TRBJ2-3	17	once	TRBV7-8	TGTGCCAGCAGCTCCCGCCCGGGACTAGCGGGCACAGATACGCAGTATTTT	CASSSRPGLAGTDTQYF
TRBD1	TRBJ2-1	15	.	TRBV3-1/TRBV3-2	TGTGCCAGCACCTATAGACAGGGGCGCTACAATGAGCAGTTCTTC	CASTYRQGRYNEQFF
TRBD1	TRBJ1-2	16	.	TRBV29-1	TGCAGCGTAAAAGAATCCGGGACAGGGATGAACTATGGCTACACCTTC	CSVKESGTGMNYGYTF
TRBD1	TRBJ1-5	14	.	TRBV5-6	TGTGCCAGCAGCTTACAGGGGGCCCATCAGCCCCAGCATTTT	CASSLQGAHQPQHF
.	TRBJ2-1	15	.	TRBV5-1	TGCGCCAGCAGCCCAGGGAGGAGCTCCTACAATGAGCAGTTCTTC	CASSPGRSSYNEQFF
TRBD2	TRBJ2-2	17	.	TRBV5-1	TGCGCCAGCAGCCCGAAAGGGACTAGATCGAACACCGGGGAGCTGTTTTTT	CASSPKGTRSNTGELFF
.	TRBJ1-1	13	.	TRBV7-3	TGTGCCAGCAGCTCCACTGGGGGAGGTGAAGCTTTCTTT	CASSSTGGGEAFF
.	TRBJ2-1	15	once	TRBV19	TGTGCCAGTAGTATGGCAGCAGGCTCCTACAATGAGCAGTTCTTC	CASSMAAGSYNEQFF
.	TRBJ1-5	14	.	TRBV5-1	TGCGCCAGCAGCGCCGGGGGGAGCAATCAGCCCCAGCATTTT	CASSAGGSNQPQHF
TRBD2	TRBJ2-5	18	.	TRBV12-5	TGTGCTAGTGGCATCGCACCGGGGACTAGGGCGGTTTTCGGGACCCAGTACTTC	CASGIAPGTRAVFGTQYF
.	TRBJ1-4	17	.	TRBV5-6	TGTGCCAGCACCTTGAACACGGGTGGGGCGCGGGGTGAAAAACTGTTTTTT	CASTLNTGGARGEKLFF
TRBD2	TRBJ2-3	17	.	TRBV19	TGTGCCAGTAGTATAGATCGGCTAGCGGGGGATACAGATACGCAGTATTTT	CASSIDRLAGDTDTQYF
.	TRBJ2-7	12	.	TRBV6-6	TGTGCCAGCAGTTTACAGGGCTACGAGCAGTACTTC	CASSLQGYEQYF
TRBD2	TRBJ2-3	14	.	TRBV12-5	TGTGCTAGTGGCCTACTAGCGCGTACAGATACGCAGTATTTT	CASGLLARTDTQYF
.	TRBJ2-1	15	.	TRBV6-5	TGTGCCAGCAGTAACCGGGACTTCACGGATAATGAGCAGTTCTTC	CASSNRDFTDNEQFF
.	TRBJ2-7	13	.	TRBV5-4	TGTGCCAGCAGCTTGTACGGGGGAGGCGAGCAGTACTTC	CASSLYGGGEQYF